The T cell receptor (beta chain) described here comes from a study of blood T cell repertoires in COVID-19 (dated by TCRdb to 2018 to 2020). General notes on the study: The collaborator samples originated in the United States, Italy and Spain and spanned the acute and convalescent phases of COVID-19. The samples were drawn from the first 160 participants of the ongoing ImmuneRACE study and from 950 to 1,500 subjects provided by 6 global collaborators. Deeply sampled blood TCRbeta repertoires from subjects exposed to, actively infected with, or recovered from COVID-19 were included in the dataset. The repertoires were made available in a free public database intended to serve as a resource for research on the immune response to SARS-CoV-2. Where available, HLA class I and class II types were taken from metadata supplied by the sample provider and were not determined by assay-based typing. The material from the prospective study consisted of cDNA or gDNA derived from T cells, B-cell-depleted T cells, or PBMCs. The sample metadata nearly always contained a de-identified subject ID, COVID-19 status, age in years and sex. The paper as a whole reports these results and caveats: Clinical and demographic metadata were provided uncurated, with the amount varying by source and participant.

The germline V gene gives CDR1 as SGHRS and CDR2 as YFSETQ. The junction carries 16 bases between V and J, which are trimmed by 0 bases and 1 base respectively. Spanning cysteine to phenylalanine, the CDR3 consists of 17 amino acids. The retained sequence is limited to the CDR3, 51 bases, with the frame set at the first base. TCRbeta CDR3 regions were amplified from genomic DNA using the immunoSEQ Assay, a bias-controlled multiplex PCR. In the original analysis: Nucleated cell counts per sample were estimated from amplification of reference gene primers within the assay. To quantify the absolute abundance of each unique TCRbeta CDR3 rearrangement, sequence reads were collapsed and filtered. For each sample, productive Simpson clonality was calculated by taking the square root of Simpson's diversity index across productive rearrangements. As stored in TCRdb, this immuneACCESS dataset retains in-frame rearrangements with V and J assigned. A fraction of the clones does not appear; measured against another copy, unresolved V genes explain less than half of the discrepancy, and the remainder lacks a known reason. The V and J calls and clone size were taken over from that table, and D and trimming were inferred from the DNA. Recorded for this sample are 70,000 to 95,000 clones; about 80% of them occurred a single time. 9.5% to 15% of the sample rests with the top ten.

The collaborating institutions used their own protocols to collect whole blood in K2EDTA tubes. For TCRbeta analysis, collaborators shipped samples as frozen whole blood, isolated PBMCs, or DNA extracted from either of those sample types. Comments on this clone: The clone's antigen remains unknown. No base-level quality is on record; no much larger clone is a single base apart.

The sequence was obtained from a woman aged 40 to 50 with active or convalescent COVID-19. This chain joins TRBV5-1 to TRBJ1-1; perhaps TRBD1 is the D gene, with 5 bases matching. The sample comprised peripheral blood. The nucleotide sequence reads as follows: TGCGCCAGCAGCTTGGAAAGGGGCGGGGGTAGGAACACTGAAGCTTTCTTT. The encoded protein is CASSLERGGGRNTEAFF.